The subject of this entry is one T cell receptor beta chain. The data were obtained in a study of blood T cell repertoires in COVID-19. Study-wide context: The origin of the acute and convalescent COVID-19 samples was the United States, Italy and Spain.

Unmatched junction bases numbered 15, after V lost 7 bases and J lost 5 bases. This CDR3 spans 16 amino acids. CDR1 is MDHEN, CDR2 SYDVKM, per germline. Per the original methods: From reference gene primer amplification, estimates of nucleated cell counts were derived. Clones were read by immunoSEQ multiplex PCR, and TCRdb kept only the in-frame ones, dropping some. V, J and clone size reflect that table, while D and trimming were determined from the DNA. This table has around 300,000 clones, around 90% appearing once. This sequence originates from a man aged 45 to 65 with acute or convalescent COVID-19. Sequenced: peripheral blood. The chain joins TRBV28 to TRBJ2-7; 9 nucleotides line up with TRBD1. CDR3 in DNA: TGTGCCAGCACTATAACAGGGGGCGCCGGGTACCACGAGCAGTACTTC. This gives the protein CASTITGGAGYHEQYF. The full variable domain, its missing parts supplied by reference TRBV28 and TRBJ2-7, is DVKVTQSSRYLVKRTGEKVFLECVQDMDHENMFWYRQDPGLGLRLIYFSYDVKMKEKGDIPEGYSVSREKKERFSLILESASTNQTSMYLCASTITGGAGYHEQYFGPGTRLTVT.